This T cell receptor (beta chain) was retrieved from a study of T cell repertoires in cytomegalovirus infection. TCRdb reprocessed the reads via MiXCR and lists one record per CDR3 protein. The data contain 640,000 or so distinct CDR3 sequences, roughly 36% of them singletons. This clonotype was picked up a small number of times. As yet, its antigen is unknown. The sample here was cultured PBMCs, taken from culture after CMV antigen stimulation. The TCR was taken from a human donor in good health (CMV status not recorded). Some clones in this sample may be carry-over from other donors' samples.

The CDR3 here is CASSQGLGAGGTQYF. The CDR3, as DNA: TGTGCCAGCAGCCAGGGTTTGGGGGCGGGTGGGACCCAGTACTTC. This chain connects TRBV12-3 or TRBV12-4 to TRBJ2-5; perhaps TRBD1 as D (6 bases). The length of the CDR3 is 15 residues. Trimming removed 6 bases at V and 7 bases at J, with 21 bases between.